This entry lists 2 T cell receptor beta chains sequenced from one sample in a study of neoadjuvant anti-PD-1 for oral cavity cancer. Time point indicated: after neoadjuvant nivolumab, at surgical resection. Clones were read by immunoSEQ multiplex PCR, and TCRdb kept only the in-frame ones, dropping some. The repertoire holds 8,000 to 10,000 clones, with approximately 57% as singletons. Sequencing used PBMCs, obtained after nivolumab (anti-PD-1) treatment. Every receptor here comes from a person between 40 and 80 years old with oral cavity squamous cell carcinoma.

The chain uses TRBV6-1 and TRBJ1-6; weak D call: TRBD1 (6 bases). CDR3 length equals 14 residues. Germline CDR1 and CDR2: MNHNS and SASEGT. The ends were cut back, 2 bases at V and 7 bases at J, with 9 bases in the middle. The CDR3 loop is CASSELQGNSPLHF. CDR3 DNA: TGTGCCAGCAGTGAACTCCAGGGGAATTCACCCCTCCACTTT.

The chain is built from TRBV28 and TRBJ2-7, with 7 bases fitting TRBD2. Germline trimming cut 6 bases from V and 3 bases from J; bases unmatched to any gene: 8. The CDR3 is 14 amino acids. Per the germline V gene, CDR1 is MDHEN and CDR2 is SYDVKM. The CDR3 loop reads CASRLGVAGYEQYF. CDR3 sequence (DNA): TGTGCCAGCAGGCTTGGGGTAGCGGGCTACGAGCAGTACTTC. The variable domain in full, with the rest retrieved from reference TRBV28 and TRBJ2-7, is DVKVTQSSRYLVKRTGEKVFLECVQDMDHENMFWYRQDPGLGLRLIYFSYDVKMKEKGDIPEGYSVSREKKERFSLILESASTNQTSMYLCASRLGVAGYEQYFGPGTRLTVT.